This TCR beta chain stems from a study of T cell responses to AZD1222 COVID-19 vaccine. Sequencing was performed with immunoSEQ multiplex PCR; in TCRdb, only in-frame clones are kept and a portion is missing. The table lists 95,000 to 150,000 clones, 84% of them singletons. Analysis merged second doses at about 4 or about 12 weeks. As to this clone: Its matching antigen is unknown.

Whole-study findings and limits: Just six AZD1222 recipients were seropositive at baseline. Spike was spanned by vaccine-associated CD4 TCRs, which were dominant at 160-218 and 743-854. Spike-specific TCR breadth and depth grew following two AZD1222 doses.

CDR3 length equals 15 residues. V lost 0 bases and J 5 bases, leaving 11 bases between the germline ends. CDR1 LNHNV and CDR2 YYDKDF come from the germline V gene (reference sequence). This chain joins TRBV15 and TRBJ1-5; D not resolved. Sequencing was performed on peripheral blood, taken 28 days after the second AZD1222 dose. The clonotype comes from an adult who received the AZD1222 COVID-19 vaccine. This chain's CDR3 is CATSREPGKYQPQHF. The DNA for the CDR3 is TGTGCCACCAGCAGAGAGCCCGGGAAGTATCAGCCCCAGCATTTT.